Sequencing of this TCR beta chain was carried out in a study of cytomegalovirus exposure and HLA in healthy donors. Study summary: Findings of an earlier analysis included over 95 million unique TCR beta sequences from 200 million or so T cells.

Vbeta (60) and Jbeta (13) primers were used in the PCR. The method was immunoSEQ multiplex PCR; TCRdb's version includes in-frame clones alone and lacks a portion of them. In the table there are 100,000 to 150,000 clones, 70% to 85% of which are singletons. At sampling all donors were nominally healthy, likely with unrecorded immune exposures. Germline-derived CDR1 and CDR2 are SGHTA and FQGNSA. Deletions cut 5 bases from V and 2 bases from J, with 22 bases between. This CDR3 has 18 residues. In the case of this clone: Antigen specificity is unknown.

Study conclusions and caveats: Cytomegalovirus status, reportedly, was diagnosed with high specificity and sensitivity by the classifier.

The chain combines TRBV7-2 with TRBJ2-1; tentatively, D is TRBD2 (6 bases). The sequencing sample was made of PBMCs. This TCR was recovered from a female donor in good health and CMV-seronegative. CDR3 sequence (DNA): TGTGCCAGCAGCCCCTTCGTCCCACGGGGGACCACCTACAATGAGCAGTTCTTC. It encodes CASSPFVPRGTTYNEQFF.